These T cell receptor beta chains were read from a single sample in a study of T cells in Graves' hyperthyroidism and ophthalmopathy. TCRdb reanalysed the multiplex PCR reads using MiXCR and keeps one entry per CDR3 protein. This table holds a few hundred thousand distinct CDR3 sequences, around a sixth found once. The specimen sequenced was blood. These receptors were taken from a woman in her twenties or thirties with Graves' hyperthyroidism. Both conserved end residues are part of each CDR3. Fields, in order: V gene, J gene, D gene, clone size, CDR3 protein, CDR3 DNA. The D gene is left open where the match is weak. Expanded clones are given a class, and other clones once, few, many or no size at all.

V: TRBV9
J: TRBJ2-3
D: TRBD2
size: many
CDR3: CASSVGTSGTGDTQYF
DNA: TGTGCCAGCAGCGTAGGGACTAGCGGGACTGGTGATACGCAGTATTTT

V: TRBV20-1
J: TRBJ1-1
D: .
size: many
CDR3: CSARAPENTEAFF
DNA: TGCAGTGCTAGGGCCCCGGAGAACACTGAAGCTTTCTTT

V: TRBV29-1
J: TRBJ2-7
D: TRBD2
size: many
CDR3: CSVEVRVAGGPESAEQYF
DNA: TGCAGCGTTGAAGTGCGGGTAGCGGGAGGGCCAGAGTCGGCGGAGCAGTACTTC

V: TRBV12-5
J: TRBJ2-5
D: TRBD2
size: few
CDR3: CASGLPGTSAFQETQYF
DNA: TGTGCTAGTGGTTTACCCGGGACTAGCGCCTTCCAAGAGACCCAGTACTTC

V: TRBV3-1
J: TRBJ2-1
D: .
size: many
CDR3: CASSQGRGDSSYNEQFF
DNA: TGTGCCAGCAGCCAAGGTAGGGGGGATAGCTCCTACAATGAGCAGTTCTTC

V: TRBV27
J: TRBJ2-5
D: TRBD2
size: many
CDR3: CASSVLAGETQYF
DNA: TGTGCCAGCAGTGTACTAGCGGGAGAGACCCAGTACTTC

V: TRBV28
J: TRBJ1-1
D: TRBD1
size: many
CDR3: CASSTGVLNTEAFF
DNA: TGTGCCAGCAGTACAGGGGTCTTGAACACTGAAGCTTTCTTT

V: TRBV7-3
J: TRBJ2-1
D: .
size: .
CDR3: CASSWGGRSGYNEQFF
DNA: TGTGCCAGCAGCTGGGGGGGCCGTTCCGGCTACAATGAGCAGTTCTTC

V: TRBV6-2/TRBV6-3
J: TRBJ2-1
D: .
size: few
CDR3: CASSYSGLGGREQFF
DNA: TGTGCCAGCAGTTACTCGGGACTGGGGGGTCGAGAGCAGTTCTTC

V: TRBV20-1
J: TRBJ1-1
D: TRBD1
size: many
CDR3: CSAGTGGINTEAFF
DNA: TGCAGTGCTGGGACAGGGGGGATCAACACTGAAGCTTTCTTT

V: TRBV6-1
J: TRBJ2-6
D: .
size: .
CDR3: CASSRQSVPTIFSGANVLTF
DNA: TGTGCCAGCAGCCGCCAATCAGTCCCAACAATTTTCTCTGGGGCCAACGTCCTGACTTTC

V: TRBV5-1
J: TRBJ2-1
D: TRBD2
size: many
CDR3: CASSTRAGNEQFF
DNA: TGCGCCAGCAGCACTCGAGCGGGGAATGAGCAGTTCTTC

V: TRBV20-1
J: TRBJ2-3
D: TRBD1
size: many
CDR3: CSARDPSGTGGPDTQYF
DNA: TGCAGTGCTAGAGACCCCTCCGGGACAGGGGGCCCAGATACGCAGTATTTT

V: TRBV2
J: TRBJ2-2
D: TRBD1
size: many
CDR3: CASGVQGARTGELFF
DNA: TGTGCCAGCGGGGTACAGGGGGCCCGAACCGGGGAGCTGTTTTTT

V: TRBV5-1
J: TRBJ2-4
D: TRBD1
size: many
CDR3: CASSWGTEENIQYF
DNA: TGCGCCAGCAGCTGGGGGACAGAGGAAAACATTCAGTACTTC

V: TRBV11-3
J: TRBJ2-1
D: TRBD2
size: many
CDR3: CASSLGTSGRLLQNWNEQFF
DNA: TGTGCCAGCAGCTTGGGGACTAGCGGGAGGCTGCTTCAGAATTGGAATGAGCAGTTCTTC

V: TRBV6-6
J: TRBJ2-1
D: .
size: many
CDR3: CASSYKSGQRHEQFF
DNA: TGTGCCAGCAGTTACAAGTCAGGGCAAAGGCATGAGCAGTTCTTC

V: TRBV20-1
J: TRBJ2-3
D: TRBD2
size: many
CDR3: CSATETSGRTDTQYF
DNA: TGCAGTGCGACGGAGACTAGCGGGAGGACAGATACGCAGTATTTT

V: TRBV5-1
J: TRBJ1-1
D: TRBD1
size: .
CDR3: CASSYQGAGAEAFF
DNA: TGCGCCAGCAGCTATCAGGGGGCGGGTGCTGAAGCTTTCTTT

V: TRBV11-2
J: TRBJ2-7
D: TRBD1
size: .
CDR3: CASSQSGTGNYEQYF
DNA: TGCGCCAGCAGCCAGTCCGGGACAGGGAACTACGAGCAGTACTTC

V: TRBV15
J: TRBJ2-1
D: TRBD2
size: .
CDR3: CATSRAGGYHEQFF
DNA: TGTGCCACCAGCAGAGCGGGAGGGTACCATGAGCAGTTCTTC

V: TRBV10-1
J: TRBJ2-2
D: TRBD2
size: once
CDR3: CASSYLGLAVPVNTGELFF
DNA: TGCGCCAGCAGTTACTTGGGACTAGCGGTCCCCGTTAACACCGGGGAGCTGTTTTTT

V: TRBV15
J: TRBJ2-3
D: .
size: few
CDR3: CATSVLLRTDTQYF
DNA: TGTGCCACCAGCGTACTCCTTCGCACAGATACGCAGTATTTT

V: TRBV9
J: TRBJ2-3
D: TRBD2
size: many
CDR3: CASSGPGLETDTQYF
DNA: TGTGCCAGCAGCGGGCCGGGACTAGAGACAGATACGCAGTATTTT

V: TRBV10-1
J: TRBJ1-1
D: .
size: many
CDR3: CASSATGPLGGTEAFF
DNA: TGCGCCAGCAGTGCCACAGGGCCCCTTGGTGGCACTGAAGCTTTCTTT

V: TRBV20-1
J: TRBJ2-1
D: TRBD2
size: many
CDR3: CSGGLAGSSYNEQFF
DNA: TGCAGTGGGGGACTAGCGGGGAGCTCCTACAATGAGCAGTTCTTC

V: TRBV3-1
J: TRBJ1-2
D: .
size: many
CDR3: CASSPTDANYGYTF
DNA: TGTGCCAGCAGCCCGACAGATGCTAACTATGGCTACACCTTC

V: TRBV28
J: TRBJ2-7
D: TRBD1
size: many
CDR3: CASRHEQGARNEQYF
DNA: TGTGCCAGCAGGCACGAACAGGGGGCGCGGAACGAGCAGTACTTC

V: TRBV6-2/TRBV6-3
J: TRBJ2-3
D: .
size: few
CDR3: CASSYSTPTTRDRDTQYF
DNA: TGTGCCAGCAGTTACTCGACTCCTACTACCCGGGACCGAGATACGCAGTATTTT

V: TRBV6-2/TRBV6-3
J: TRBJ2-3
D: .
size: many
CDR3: CASTKAGSTDTQYF
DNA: TGTGCCAGCACCAAAGCGGGCAGCACAGATACGCAGTATTTT

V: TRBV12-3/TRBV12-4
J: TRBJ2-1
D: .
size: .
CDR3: CASSVAVGEQFF
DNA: TGTGCCAGCAGTGTGGCCGTGGGTGAGCAGTTCTTC

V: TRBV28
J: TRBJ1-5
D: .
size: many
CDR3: CASSFRVTGNQPQHF
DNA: TGTGCCAGCAGTTTTCGGGTAACGGGCAATCAGCCCCAGCATTTT

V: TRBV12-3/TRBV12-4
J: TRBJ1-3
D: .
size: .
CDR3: CASRTGRAGNTIYF
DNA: TGTGCCAGCAGAACGGGACGGGCTGGAAACACCATATATTTT

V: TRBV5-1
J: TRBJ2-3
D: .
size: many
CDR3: CASSLVPGTDTQYF
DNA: TGCGCCAGCAGCTTGGTCCCCGGCACAGATACGCAGTATTTT

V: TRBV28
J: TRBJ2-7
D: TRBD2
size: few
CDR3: CASSLKGRGFSYEQYF
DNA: TGTGCCAGCAGTTTAAAAGGGAGGGGCTTCTCCTACGAGCAGTACTTC

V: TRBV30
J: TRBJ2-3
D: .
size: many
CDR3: CAWSQYNTDTQYF
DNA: TGTGCCTGGAGCCAGTACAACACAGATACGCAGTATTTT

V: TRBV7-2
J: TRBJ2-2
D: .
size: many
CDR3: CASSVTLGGELFF
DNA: TGTGCCAGCAGCGTAACCCTGGGCGGGGAGCTGTTTTTT

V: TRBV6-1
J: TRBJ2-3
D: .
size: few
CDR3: CASRTFSLTDTQYF
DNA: TGTGCCAGCAGAACTTTTTCCCTCACAGATACGCAGTATTTT

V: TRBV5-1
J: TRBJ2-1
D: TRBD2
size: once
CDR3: CASSQRGSYNEQFF
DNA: TGCGCCAGCAGCCAGCGGGGCTCCTACAATGAGCAGTTCTTC

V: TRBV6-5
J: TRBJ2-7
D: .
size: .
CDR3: CASSSSIPYEQYF
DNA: TGTGCCAGCAGTTCCTCCATTCCGTACGAGCAGTACTTC

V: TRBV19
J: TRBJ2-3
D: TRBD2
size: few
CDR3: CASSSSGPSGRVADTQYF
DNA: TGTGCCAGTAGTTCCTCCGGGCCTAGCGGGAGAGTCGCAGATACGCAGTATTTT

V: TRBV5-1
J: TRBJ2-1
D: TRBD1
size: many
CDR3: CASRSGQVYNEQFF
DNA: TGCGCCAGCAGATCGGGACAGGTCTACAATGAGCAGTTCTTC

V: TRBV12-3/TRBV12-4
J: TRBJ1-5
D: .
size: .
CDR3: CASRQANQPQHF
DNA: TGTGCCAGCAGACAGGCCAATCAGCCCCAGCATTTT

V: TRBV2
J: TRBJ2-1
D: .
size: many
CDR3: CARRATHGNEQFF
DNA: TGTGCCAGGCGAGCGACACACGGGAATGAGCAGTTCTTC

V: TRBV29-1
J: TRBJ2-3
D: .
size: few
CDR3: CSVDPPPTSSGTDTQYF
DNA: TGCAGCGTTGACCCTCCGCCAACTAGCTCAGGCACAGATACGCAGTATTTT

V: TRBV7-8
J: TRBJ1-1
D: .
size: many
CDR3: CASLVWGNTEAFF
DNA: TGTGCTTCCCTGGTCTGGGGCAACACTGAAGCTTTCTTT

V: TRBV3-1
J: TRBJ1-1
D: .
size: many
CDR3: CASSQAPAEAFF
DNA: TGTGCCAGCAGCCAAGCGCCAGCTGAAGCTTTCTTT

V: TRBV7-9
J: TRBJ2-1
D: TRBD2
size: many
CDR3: CASSQISGSHRYNEQFF
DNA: TGTGCCAGCAGCCAAATTAGCGGGAGCCACAGATACAATGAGCAGTTCTTC

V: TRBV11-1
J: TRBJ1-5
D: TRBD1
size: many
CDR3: CASSYWTGDQPQHF
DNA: TGTGCCAGCAGCTATTGGACAGGGGATCAGCCCCAGCATTTT

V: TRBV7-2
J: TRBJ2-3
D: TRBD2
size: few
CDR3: CASRKREGLGDTQYF
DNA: TGTGCCAGCAGGAAGCGGGAGGGCCTCGGAGATACGCAGTATTTT

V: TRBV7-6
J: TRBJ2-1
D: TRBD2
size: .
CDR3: CASSSGLAGAVYNEQFF
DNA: TGTGCCAGCAGCTCAGGACTAGCGGGAGCTGTTTACAATGAGCAGTTCTTC

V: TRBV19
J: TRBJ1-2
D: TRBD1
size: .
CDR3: CASSIFRQGNYGYTF
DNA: TGTGCCAGTAGTATCTTCAGACAGGGCAACTATGGCTACACCTTC

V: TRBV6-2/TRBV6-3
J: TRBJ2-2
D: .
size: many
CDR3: CASSYRYTGELFF
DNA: TGTGCCAGCAGTTACCGATACACCGGGGAGCTGTTTTTT

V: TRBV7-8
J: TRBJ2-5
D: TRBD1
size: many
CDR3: CASSVDTGVIQETQYF
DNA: TGTGCCAGCAGCGTAGATACAGGGGTCATACAAGAGACCCAGTACTTC

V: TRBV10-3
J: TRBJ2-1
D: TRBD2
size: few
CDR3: CAISDLAGDYNEQFF
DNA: TGTGCCATCAGTGATCTAGCGGGGGATTACAATGAGCAGTTCTTC